This is a list of T cell receptor beta chains from one sample in a study of Graves' ophthalmopathy and Graves' hyperthyroidism. MiXCR was run by TCRdb on the multiplex PCR reads, yielding one entry per CDR3 protein. The data contain 900,000 to 1,200,000 distinct CDR3 sequences, about 40% of them singletons. Sample: peripheral blood or thyroid tissue (not recorded which). Every receptor here comes from an adult man with Graves' hyperthyroidism. Each CDR3 is given with its conserved first and last residue. Each record gives: V gene, J gene, clone size, D gene, CDR3 protein, CDR3 DNA. A D gene is named only where the DNA matches it firmly. Size values are once, few and many counts, or a class for expanded clones, and some rows have none.

TRBV4-1	TRBJ1-3	few	-	CASSQDPTGTSGNTIYF	TGCGCCAGCAGCCAAGATCCGACGGGCACCTCTGGAAACACCATATATTTT
TRBV7-9	TRBJ2-5	few	TRBD2	CASSPLLAGGPETQYF	TGTGCCAGCAGCCCTCTACTAGCGGGGGGGCCCGAGACCCAGTACTTC
TRBV12-3/TRBV12-4	TRBJ2-2	many	TRBD1	CASSLLGQANTGELFF	TGTGCCAGCAGTTTACTTGGACAGGCGAACACCGGGGAGCTGTTTTTT
TRBV20-1	TRBJ2-7	few	-	CSARTTYEQYF	TGCAGTGCTAGGACAACCTACGAGCAGTACTTC
TRBV24-1	TRBJ2-7	many	TRBD1	CATSGGQGDEQYF	TGTGCCACAAGTGGGGGCCAGGGGGACGAGCAGTACTTC
TRBV4-3	TRBJ2-5	-	-	CASSQDGGQQETQYF	TGCGCCAGCAGCCAAGATGGCGGACAGCAAGAGACCCAGTACTTC
TRBV2	TRBJ1-4	many	TRBD1	CASSEAGTGYEKLFF	TGTGCCAGCAGTGAAGCCGGGACAGGGTATGAAAAACTGTTTTTT
TRBV2	TRBJ2-5	-	-	CASSSAARGEAQYF	TGTGCCAGCAGCTCCGCGGCCAGGGGGGAGGCCCAGTACTTC
TRBV10-3	TRBJ2-5	many	-	CAISERATQETQYF	TGTGCCATCAGTGAGAGAGCCACCCAAGAGACCCAGTACTTC
TRBV29-1	TRBJ1-3	few	-	CSVSHRRLSGNTIYF	TGCAGCGTTTCCCATCGGAGGCTCTCTGGAAACACCATATATTTT
TRBV15	TRBJ1-5	few	TRBD1	CATSLDRGNQPQHF	TGTGCCACCAGCCTAGACAGGGGAAATCAGCCCCAGCATTTT
TRBV11-1	TRBJ2-7	many	-	CASSSSDYEQYF	TGTGCCAGCAGCTCCAGCGACTACGAGCAGTACTTC
TRBV4-3	TRBJ2-2	-	TRBD2	CASSQEGLAGTGELFF	TGCGCCAGCAGCCAGGAAGGACTAGCGGGCACCGGGGAGCTGTTTTTT
TRBV7-6	TRBJ2-5	many	-	CASSFVGETQYF	TGTGCCAGCAGCTTCGTGGGAGAGACCCAGTACTTC
TRBV27	TRBJ2-5	-	-	CASSLFGIGAETQYF	TGTGCCAGCAGTTTATTCGGGATTGGAGCAGAGACCCAGTACTTC
TRBV10-3	TRBJ2-2	-	-	CAILNTRGSFAGELFF	TGTGCCATTCTAAACACACGGGGGAGTTTTGCCGGGGAGCTGTTTTTT
TRBV10-2	TRBJ1-2	-	-	CASVARRGSYGYTF	TGCGCCAGCGTTGCGCGGAGGGGATCCTATGGCTACACCTTC
TRBV7-9	TRBJ1-5	many	TRBD1	CASIDPPTGGWFYNQPQHF	TGTGCCAGCATCGACCCGCCGACAGGGGGCTGGTTTTATAATCAGCCCCAGCATTTT
TRBV5-1	TRBJ2-2	-	-	CASSSAGQHTGELFF	TGCGCCAGCAGCTCCGCTGGACAGCACACCGGGGAGCTGTTTTTT
TRBV4-3	TRBJ2-5	few	-	CASSHQAIEETQYF	TGCGCCAGCAGCCACCAGGCCATTGAAGAGACCCAGTACTTC
TRBV12-3/TRBV12-4	TRBJ2-7	many	-	CASSWGDYEQYF	TGTGCCAGCAGTTGGGGAGACTACGAGCAGTACTTC
TRBV7-9	TRBJ2-7	many	TRBD1	CASRFGTGSHEQYF	TGTGCCAGCAGGTTCGGGACAGGGTCTCACGAGCAGTACTTC
TRBV19	TRBJ1-1	-	-	CASSRTKNTEAFF	TGTGCCAGCAGCAGGACCAAGAACACTGAAGCTTTCTTT
TRBV6-5	TRBJ2-5	-	-	CASSYSRVLETQYF	TGTGCCAGCAGTTACTCCAGGGTGCTTGAGACCCAGTACTTC
TRBV9	TRBJ1-5	-	-	CASSVGSGVEQPQHF	TGTGCCAGCAGCGTAGGGTCCGGGGTCGAGCAGCCCCAGCATTTT
TRBV5-6	TRBJ1-2	few	-	CASSLIPSGNDGYTF	TGTGCCAGCAGCTTGATTCCGTCCGGGAATGATGGCTACACCTTC
TRBV2	TRBJ2-7	-	TRBD1	CAFGQGVSYEQYF	TGTGCCTTCGGACAGGGGGTTTCCTACGAGCAGTACTTC
TRBV28	TRBJ1-2	-	TRBD1	CASSLRTGQYYGYTF	TGTGCCAGCAGTTTAAGGACGGGACAGTACTATGGCTACACCTTC
TRBV15	TRBJ1-2	many	-	CATSEFGGANYGYTF	TGTGCCACCAGCGAATTTGGGGGAGCTAACTATGGCTACACCTTC
TRBV25-1	TRBJ1-6	once	TRBD1	CAWRIGQGNSPLHF	TGTGCCTGGAGGATCGGACAGGGGAATTCACCCCTCCACTTT
TRBV9	TRBJ1-1	many	-	CASRPLTIPEAFF	TGTGCCAGCAGGCCCCTCACGATCCCTGAAGCTTTCTTT
TRBV5-1	TRBJ2-7	-	TRBD2	CASSHTMGLAGGEQYF	TGCGCCAGCAGCCATACCATGGGACTAGCGGGAGGCGAGCAGTACTTC
TRBV2	TRBJ2-5	-	TRBD2	CASSEGTSAYQETQYF	TGTGCCAGCAGTGAGGGGACTAGCGCGTACCAAGAGACCCAGTACTTC
TRBV19	TRBJ1-4	many	-	CASNGQTTNEKLFF	TGTGCCAGTAACGGACAGACAACTAATGAAAAACTGTTTTTT
TRBV9	TRBJ1-1	many	-	CASSVVGDTEAFF	TGTGCCAGCAGCGTGGTAGGGGACACTGAAGCTTTCTTT
TRBV29-1	TRBJ2-7	-	TRBD2	CSVEEGLAVSYEQYF	TGCAGCGTTGAAGAGGGACTAGCGGTGTCCTACGAGCAGTACTTC
TRBV28	TRBJ2-5	-	TRBD2	CASNKAGTATQYF	TGTGCCAGCAATAAAGCGGGAACGGCGACCCAGTACTTC
TRBV11-2	TRBJ1-1	few	TRBD1	CASRQRWTTGGWIYTEAFF	TGTGCCAGCAGACAAAGGTGGACGACAGGGGGCTGGATTTACACTGAAGCTTTCTTT
TRBV11-2	TRBJ2-6	few	TRBD1	CASSLAGDRGISGANVLTF	TGTGCCAGCAGCTTAGCAGGGGACAGGGGGATCTCTGGGGCCAACGTCCTGACTTTC
TRBV25-1	TRBJ2-7	few	-	CASSLSGGHLYF	TGTGCCAGCAGTTTATCGGGGGGCCACCTGTACTTC
TRBV7-9	TRBJ2-5	-	TRBD1	CANSPPTGQTGQETQYF	TGTGCCAACAGCCCGCCGACCGGGCAGACAGGGCAAGAGACCCAGTACTTC
TRBV7-6	TRBJ2-7	many	-	CASSPWGYEQYF	TGTGCCAGCAGCCCGTGGGGCTACGAGCAGTACTTC
TRBV6-1	TRBJ2-3	-	-	CASSYSTGESTDTQYF	TGTGCCAGCAGTTACTCGACGGGGGAAAGCACAGATACGCAGTATTTT
TRBV2	TRBJ2-4	-	-	CASSQNREAKNIQYF	TGTGCCAGCAGCCAAAACAGGGAAGCCAAAAACATTCAGTACTTC
TRBV7-8	TRBJ2-7	many	-	CASSLARRTKSETYEQYF	TGTGCCAGCAGCTTAGCGCGGCGGACTAAAAGCGAGACCTACGAGCAGTACTTC
TRBV6-5	TRBJ2-5	-	-	CASSRGYGETQYF	TGTGCCAGCAGTCGGGGGTACGGAGAGACCCAGTACTTC
TRBV10-3	TRBJ2-7	many	-	CAISRTESYEQYF	TGTGCCATCAGCCGGACAGAGTCCTACGAGCAGTACTTC
TRBV7-9	TRBJ1-1	-	-	CASSSTGRIEAFF	TGTGCCAGCAGCTCGACTGGGCGGATTGAAGCTTTCTTT
TRBV3-1	TRBJ1-1	-	TRBD1	CASSPKGTGEAFF	TGTGCCAGCAGCCCCAAGGGGACAGGAGAAGCTTTCTTT
TRBV7-9	TRBJ2-2	-	TRBD1	CASSSARTGWTGELFF	TGTGCCAGCAGCTCCGCCCGGACAGGCTGGACCGGGGAGCTGTTTTTT
TRBV6-5	TRBJ1-1	-	-	CASGLSGTEAFF	TGTGCCAGCGGCCTCTCGGGGACTGAAGCTTTCTTT
TRBV2	TRBJ1-2	-	TRBD1	CASGQAILGYTF	TGTGCCAGTGGACAGGCGATACTAGGCTACACCTTC